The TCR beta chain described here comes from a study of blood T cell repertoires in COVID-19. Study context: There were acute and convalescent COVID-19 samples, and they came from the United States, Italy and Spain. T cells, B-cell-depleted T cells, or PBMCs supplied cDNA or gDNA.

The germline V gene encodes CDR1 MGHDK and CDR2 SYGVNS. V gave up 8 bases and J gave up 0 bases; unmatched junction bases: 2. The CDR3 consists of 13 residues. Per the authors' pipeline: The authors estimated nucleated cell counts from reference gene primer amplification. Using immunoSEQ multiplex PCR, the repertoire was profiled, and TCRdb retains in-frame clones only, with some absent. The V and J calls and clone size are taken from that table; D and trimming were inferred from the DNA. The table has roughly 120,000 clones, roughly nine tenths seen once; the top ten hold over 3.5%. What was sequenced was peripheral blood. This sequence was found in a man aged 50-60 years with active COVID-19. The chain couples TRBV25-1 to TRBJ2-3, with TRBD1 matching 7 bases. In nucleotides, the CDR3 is TGTGCCAGCCACAGGGGAAGCACAGATACGCAGTATTTT. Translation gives CASHRGSTDTQYF. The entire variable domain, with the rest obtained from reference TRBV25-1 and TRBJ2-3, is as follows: EADIYQTPRYLVIGTGKKITLECSQTMGHDKMYWYQQDPGMELHLIHYSYGVNSTEKGDLSSESTVSRIRTEHFPLTLESARPSHTSQYLCASHRGSTDTQYFGPGTRLTVL.